This TCR beta chain was obtained from a study of blood T cell repertoires in COVID-19. The table came from immunoSEQ multiplex PCR; TCRdb's copy has only in-frame clones and leaves some out. This table holds roughly 290,000 clones, about 82% found once. Trimming stripped 0 bases from V and 6 bases from J, with 9 bases between. The germline V gene has CDR1 SGHNT and CDR2 YYREEE (reference sequence). The CDR3 covers 14 residues. Material for sequencing was peripheral blood. The gene calls are TRBV5-4 and TRBJ2-2, with a possible D match to TRBD1 (5 bases). This TCR was recovered from a woman aged 50 to 60 with active or convalescent COVID-19. CDR3 region: CASSLVVGPGELFF. The CDR3 DNA reads TGTGCCAGCAGCTTGGTGGTGGGGCCCGGGGAGCTGTTTTTT.